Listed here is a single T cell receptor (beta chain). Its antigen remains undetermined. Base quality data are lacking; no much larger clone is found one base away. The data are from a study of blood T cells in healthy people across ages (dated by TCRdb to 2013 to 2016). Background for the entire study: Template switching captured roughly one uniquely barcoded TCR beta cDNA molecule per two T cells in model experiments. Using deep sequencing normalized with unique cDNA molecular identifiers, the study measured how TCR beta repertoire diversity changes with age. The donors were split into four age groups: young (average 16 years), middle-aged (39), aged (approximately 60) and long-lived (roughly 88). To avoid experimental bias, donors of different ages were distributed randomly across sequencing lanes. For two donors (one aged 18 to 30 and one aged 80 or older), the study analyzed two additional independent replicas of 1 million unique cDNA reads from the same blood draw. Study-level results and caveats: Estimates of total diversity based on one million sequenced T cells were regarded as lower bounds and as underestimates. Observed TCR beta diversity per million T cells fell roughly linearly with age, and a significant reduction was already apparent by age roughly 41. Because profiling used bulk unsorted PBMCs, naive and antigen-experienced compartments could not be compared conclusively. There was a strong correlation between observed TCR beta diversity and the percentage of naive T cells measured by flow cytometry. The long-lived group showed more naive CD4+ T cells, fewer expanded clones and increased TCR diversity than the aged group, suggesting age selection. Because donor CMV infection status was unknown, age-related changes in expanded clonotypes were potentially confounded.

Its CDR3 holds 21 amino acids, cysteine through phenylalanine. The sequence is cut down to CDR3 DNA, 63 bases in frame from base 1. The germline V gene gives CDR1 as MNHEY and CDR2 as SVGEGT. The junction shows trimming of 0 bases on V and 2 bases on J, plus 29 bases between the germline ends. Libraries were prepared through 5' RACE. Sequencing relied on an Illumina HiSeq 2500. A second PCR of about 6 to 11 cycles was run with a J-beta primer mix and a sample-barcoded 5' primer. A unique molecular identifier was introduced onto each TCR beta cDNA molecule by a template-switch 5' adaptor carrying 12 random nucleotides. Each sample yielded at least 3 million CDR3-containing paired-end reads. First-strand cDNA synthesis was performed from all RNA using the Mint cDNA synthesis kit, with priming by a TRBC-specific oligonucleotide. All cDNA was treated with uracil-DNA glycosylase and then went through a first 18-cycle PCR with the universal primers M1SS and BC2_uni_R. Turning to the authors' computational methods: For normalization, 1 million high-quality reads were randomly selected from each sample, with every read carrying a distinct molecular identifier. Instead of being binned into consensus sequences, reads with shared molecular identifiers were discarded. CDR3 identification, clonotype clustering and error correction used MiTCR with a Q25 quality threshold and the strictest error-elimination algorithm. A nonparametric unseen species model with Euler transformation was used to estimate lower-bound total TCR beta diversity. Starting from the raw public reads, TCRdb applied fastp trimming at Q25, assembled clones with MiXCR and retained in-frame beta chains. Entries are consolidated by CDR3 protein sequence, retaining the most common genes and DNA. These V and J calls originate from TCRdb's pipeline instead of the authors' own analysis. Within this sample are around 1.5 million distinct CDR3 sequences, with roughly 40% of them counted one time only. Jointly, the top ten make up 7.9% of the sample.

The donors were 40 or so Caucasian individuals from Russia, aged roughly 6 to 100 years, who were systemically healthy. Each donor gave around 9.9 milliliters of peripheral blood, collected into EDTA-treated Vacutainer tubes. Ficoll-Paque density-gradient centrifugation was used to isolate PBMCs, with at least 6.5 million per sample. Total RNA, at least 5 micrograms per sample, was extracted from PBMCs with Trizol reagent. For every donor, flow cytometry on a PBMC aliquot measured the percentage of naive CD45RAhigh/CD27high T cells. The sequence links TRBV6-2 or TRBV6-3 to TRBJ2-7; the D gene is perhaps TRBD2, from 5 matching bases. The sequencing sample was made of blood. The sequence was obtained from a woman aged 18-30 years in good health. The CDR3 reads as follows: CASSYSKLGAVPPRKTYEQYF. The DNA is TGTGCCAGCAGTTACTCGAAGCTTGGAGCGGTTCCACCCCGAAAGACCTACGAGCAGTACTTC.